These 29 T cell receptor beta chains were all obtained from the same sample, sequenced in a study of blood T cell repertoires in COVID-19. Profiling relied on immunoSEQ multiplex PCR, and the TCRdb table lists in-frame clones only, not all of them. This table has about 85,000 clones, around 88% appearing once. Sequencing was carried out using peripheral blood. The receptors derive from a woman aged 80 or over with acute or convalescent COVID-19.

This sequence joins TRBV15 and TRBJ2-5, with unresolved D. This CDR3 is 15 amino acids long. CDR1 LNHNV and CDR2 YYDKDF come from the germline V gene (reference sequence). Trimming took off 0 bases at V and 2 bases at J, with 10 bases between the two ends. Here the CDR3 DNA reads TGTGCCACCAGCAGAGATCAGTCAGGACAAGAGACCCAGTACTTC. The encoded protein is CATSRDQSGQETQYF.

The chain couples TRBV10-3 to TRBJ1-4; a possible D gene is TRBD1 (6 bases). The CDR3 sequence is 17 residues long. V gave up 3 bases and J gave up 8 bases, with 22 bases separating them. Per germline, CDR1 ENHRY and CDR2 SYGVKD. The chain's CDR3 is CAISDPSRGIGDEKLFF. Here the CDR3 DNA reads TGTGCCATCAGTGACCCTTCCAGGGGTATCGGCGACGAAAAACTGTTTTTT.

A remark on this clone: Other DNA variants within this sample encode the same CDR3. The J gene is TRBJ1-2, the V gene TRBV4-3; D remains ambiguous. This CDR3 has 13 residues. Trimming cost V 0 bases and J 2 bases, with 4 bases left between them. CDR1 LGHNA and CDR2 YSLEER come from the germline V gene. CDR3 bases: TGCGCCAGCAGCCAAGACCTAAACTATGGCTACACCTTC. Amino acids: CASSQDLNYGYTF.

The gene calls are TRBV6-5 and TRBJ2-3, with 9 positions matching TRBD1. The germline CDR1 and CDR2 sequences are MNHEY and SVGAGI. V lost 4 bases and J lost 4; bases outside the gene matches: 6. CDR3 length equals 15 residues. CDR3 nucleotide sequence: TGTGCCAGCAGTTCGGACAGGGGAGGCGCAGATACGCAGTATTTT. It is translated as CASSSDRGGADTQYF.

In nucleotides, the CDR3 is TGTGCCAGCAGCCAAGGCAGGGGGCCCTCCTACGAGCAGTACTTC. It codes for CASSQGRGPSYEQYF. The chain uses TRBV3-1 (or the pseudogene TRBV3-2) and TRBJ2-7; 8 positions match TRBD1. The germline gives CDR1 LGHDT, CDR2 YNNKEL (reference sequence). V lost 1 base and J lost 0; bases outside the gene matches: 2. CDR3 size: 15 residues.

The gene calls are TRBV7-6 and TRBJ2-5, with 11 bases identical to TRBD2. Germline V gene data show CDR1 as SGHVS and CDR2 as FNYEAQ. J lost 5 bases, V lost 5 bases, and 16 bases had no gene match. The CDR3 covers 18 residues. The CDR3 sequence: CASSGSGLAGGTRETQYF. The CDR3 bases are TGTGCCAGCAGCGGAAGTGGGCTAGCGGGGGGAACGAGGGAGACCCAGTACTTC. The full variable domain, rest sourced from reference TRBV7-6 and TRBJ2-5, is GAGVSQSPRYKVTKRGQDVALRCDPISGHVSLYWYRQALGQGPEFLTYFNYEAQQDKSGLPNDRFSAERPEGSISTLTIQRTEQRDSAMYRCASSGSGLAGGTRETQYFGPGTRLLVL.

In the case of this clone: Within the sample, other DNA sequences also encode this same CDR3. This chain joins TRBV19 and TRBJ2-5; 12 bases are a match to TRBD2. With V trimmed by 1 base and J by 5 bases, 5 bases remained unmatched. The germline V gene has CDR1 LNHDA and CDR2 SQIVND (reference sequence). The CDR3 sequence is 16 residues long. CDR3 loop: CASSIGLAGGQETQYF. The CDR3 DNA follows: TGTGCCAGTAGTATAGGGCTAGCGGGGGGGCAGGAGACCCAGTACTTC.

CDR3 nucleotides: TGTGCCAGCAATCGAGACTCTGGAAACACCATATATTTT. Translated, it gives CASNRDSGNTIYF. The chain joins TRBV2 to TRBJ1-3; D uncertain. There are 13 residues in the CDR3. Germline CDR1 SNHLY, CDR2 FYNNEI. Trimming stripped 7 bases from V and 0 bases from J, with 7 bases between. Looking up the rest from reference TRBV2 and TRBJ1-3 gives the full variable domain: EPEVTQTPSHQVTQMGQEVILRCVPISNHLYFYWYRQILGQKVEFLVSFYNNEISEKSEIFDDQFSVERPDGSNFTLKIRSTKLEDSAMYFCASNRDSGNTIYFGEGSWLTVV.

The CDR3 DNA sequence: TGTGCCAGCAGTGTTTCGGGGTCCCCTGGGGCCAACGTCCTGACTTTC. As protein: CASSVSGSPGANVLTF. The chain employs TRBV2 and TRBJ2-6; a weak D match, TRBD2 (5 bases). CDR1 is SNHLY, CDR2 FYNNEI, per germline. Trimming removed 4 bases from V and 2 bases from J, with 12 bases in between. The CDR3 covers 16 residues.

This sequence joins TRBV29-1 and TRBJ2-7; D is possibly TRBD1 (6 bases). The CDR3 has 12 amino acids. Trimming took off 7 bases at V and 3 bases at J, with 13 bases between the two ends. Germline V gene sequence: CDR1 SQVTM, CDR2 ANQGSEA. The CDR3 coding sequence is TGCAGCGCCCGGGACAACCACTACGAGCAGTACTTC. Encoded protein: CSARDNHYEQYF.

The chain couples TRBV19 to TRBJ1-2; 9 bases align to TRBD1. Unmatched junction bases numbered 11, after V lost 6 bases and J lost 3 bases. The CDR3 is 16 residues long. Germline CDR1 LNHDA, CDR2 SQIVND (reference sequence). The CDR3 loop is CASRGIRDRVDYGYTF. DNA for the CDR3: TGTGCCAGTAGAGGTATTCGGGACAGGGTTGACTATGGCTACACCTTC.

V and J are TRBV14 and TRBJ1-2, with D possibly TRBD1 on 5 matching bases. Per the germline V gene, CDR1 is SGHDN and CDR2 is FVKESK. V was cut by 1 base and J by 4 bases, with 10 bases left in between. The CDR3 runs 14 residues. The DNA of the CDR3 is TGTGCCAGCAGCCAAGGCCGGCAGGGCTATGGCTACACCTTC. This translates into CASSQGRQGYGYTF.

The V and J genes are TRBV7-2 and TRBJ1-1; TRBD1 agrees at 8 bases. Germline trimming cut 1 base from V and 11 bases from J; bases unmatched to any gene: 9. The CDR3 consists of 14 residues. In germline, CDR1 is SGHTA, CDR2 FQGNSA. In nucleotides, the CDR3 is TGTGCCAGCAGCTTAGATCAGGGGGCGGGAAAGGCTTTCTTT. It is translated as CASSLDQGAGKAFF.

This chain joins TRBV18 and TRBJ2-2; a weak D match, TRBD2 (5 bases). V was shortened by 1 base and J by 3 bases, with 6 bases between the two germline ends. CDR3 length: 14 residues. Germline V gives CDR1 KGHSH, CDR2 LQKENI. CDR3 region: CASSPQRDTGELFF. CDR3 DNA: TGTGCCAGCTCACCACAGAGGGACACCGGGGAGCTGTTTTTT.

In its sample, this clone was seen once. V gene TRBV7-2 combines with J gene TRBJ2-3; weak D call: TRBD2 (6 bases). Trimming cost V 5 bases and J 6 bases, with 15 bases left between them. This CDR3 has 14 residues. CDR1 is SGHTA, CDR2 FQGNSA, per germline. CDR3 DNA: TGTGCCAGCAGCCCCGGGACTGCCCCCGATACGCAGTATTTT. It specifies CASSPGTAPDTQYF. The whole variable domain, filled in from reference TRBV7-2 and TRBJ2-3, reads GAGVSQSPSNKVTEKGKDVELRCDPISGHTALYWYRQSLGQGLEFLIYFQGNSAPDKSGLPSDRFSAERTGGSVSTLTIQRTQQEDSAVYLCASSPGTAPDTQYFGPGTRLTVL.

This clone was recorded only once. The rearrangement joins TRBV3-1 (or the pseudogene TRBV3-2) to TRBJ2-1; 10 bases line up with TRBD1. Per germline, CDR1 LGHDT and CDR2 YNNKEL (reference sequence). CDR3 length: 14 amino acids. The V and J ends lost 6 bases and 5 bases, in that order; junction bases with no gene match: 4. The CDR3 here is CASRRQGAHNEQFF. DNA for the CDR3: TGTGCCAGCAGAAGACAGGGGGCCCACAATGAGCAGTTCTTC.

This clone came up a few times. The rearrangement links TRBV11-2 to TRBJ2-5, with D perhaps TRBD1 (6 bases). Trimming cost V 3 bases and J 2 bases, with 10 bases left between them. Germline lookup yields CDR1 SGHAT and CDR2 FQNNGV. This CDR3 is 14 amino acids long. In nucleotides, the CDR3 is TGTGCCAGCAGCTTTGGGGGCGGGCAAGAGACCCAGTACTTC. Its translation is CASSFGGGQETQYF. Looking up the rest from reference TRBV11-2 and TRBJ2-5 gives the full variable domain: EAGVAQSPRYKIIEKRQSVAFWCNPISGHATLYWYQQILGQGPKLLIQFQNNGVVDDSQLPKDRFSAERLKGVDSTLKIQPAKLEDSAVYLCASSFGGGQETQYFGPGTRLLVL.

V gene TRBV5-3 combines with J gene TRBJ2-3; 14 bases match TRBD2. TRBV5-3 is annotated as an ORF whose role is uncertain. CDR3 length equals 16 residues. V dropped 2 bases and J dropped 7; count of bases not matched to a gene: 6. DNA for the CDR3: TGTGCCAGAAGCTTTACTGGACTAGCGGGAGGTAATACGCAGTATTTT. Its protein is CARSFTGLAGGNTQYF.

The chain recombines TRBV3-1 (or the pseudogene TRBV3-2) with TRBJ2-3; 13 bases align to TRBD2. In germline, CDR1 is LGHDT, CDR2 YNNKEL (reference sequence). The V and J ends lost 2 bases and 9 bases, in that order; junction bases with no gene match: 8. This CDR3 spans 16 amino acids. The CDR3 loop is CASSQMTSGGSETQYF. The CDR3 nucleotides read TGTGCCAGCAGCCAAATGACTAGCGGGGGGTCGGAGACGCAGTATTTT.

This chain joins TRBV19 and TRBJ2-1; TRBD1 matches at 7 bases. The CDR3 has 14 amino acids. J lost 6 bases, V lost 7 bases, and 9 bases had no gene match. Per germline, CDR1 LNHDA and CDR2 SQIVND (reference sequence). The CDR3 reads CASTPGQPPNEQFF. CDR3 sequence (DNA): TGTGCCAGTACCCCGGGACAGCCTCCCAATGAGCAGTTCTTC.

The chain carries TRBV19 and TRBJ1-1, with D hard to call. The germline V gene encodes CDR1 LNHDA and CDR2 SQIVND (reference sequence). This CDR3 is 13 amino acids long. Trimming left V 7 bases short and J 0 bases short, with 9 bases between. The CDR3 bases are TGTGCCAGTACTTATACGGTGAACACTGAAGCTTTCTTT. Amino acids: CASTYTVNTEAFF.

The gene calls are TRBV29-1 and TRBJ2-3, with D perhaps matching TRBD1 (5 bases). The germline V and J ends were trimmed by 2 bases and 0 bases, with 15 bases remaining between them. The CDR3 is made up of 16 amino acids. Germline CDR1 reads SQVTM; CDR2 reads ANQGSEA. The CDR3 coding sequence is TGCAGCGTTGAAAGGGGTGTAGGACCGAGCACAGATACGCAGTATTTT. This sequence encodes CSVERGVGPSTDTQYF.

The V and J genes are TRBV3-1 (or the pseudogene TRBV3-2) and TRBJ1-1, with D perhaps TRBD1 (5 bases). The CDR3 spans 15 residues. CDR1 is LGHDT, CDR2 YNNKEL, per germline (reference sequence). The V and J ends lost 5 bases and 5 bases respectively, with 18 bases between them. CDR3 in DNA: TGTGCCAGCAGCTATTTCTTCACCCGACAGACTGAAGCTTTCTTT. Encoded protein: CASSYFFTRQTEAFF.

This chain connects TRBV27 to TRBJ1-2, with D unresolved. Trimming shortened V by 3 bases and J by 0 bases, and 5 bases separated the two germline ends. CDR1 and CDR2 from the germline V gene are MNHEY and SMNVEV (reference sequence). This CDR3 spans 13 amino acids. The CDR3 is CASSFRANYGYTF. The CDR3 DNA is TGTGCCAGCAGTTTTCGGGCTAACTATGGCTACACCTTC.

The chain links TRBV7-2 to TRBJ2-1; D is ambiguous. V was shortened by 5 bases and J by 0 bases, with 11 bases between the two germline ends. In germline, CDR1 is SGHTA, CDR2 FQGNSA. This CDR3 is built from 15 residues. CDR3 DNA: TGTGCCAGCAGCCCTAGGATCCGCTCCTACAATGAGCAGTTCTTC. This gives the protein CASSPRIRSYNEQFF.

This chain connects TRBV30 to TRBJ2-1; D is uncertain. There are 13 residues in the CDR3. Germline CDR1 is GTSNPN and CDR2 is SVGIG (reference sequence). Trimming shortened V by 5 bases and J by 0 bases, and 8 bases separated the two germline ends. The CDR3 coding sequence is TGTGCCTGGGCGCGGAGCTCCTACAATGAGCAGTTCTTC. It specifies CAWARSSYNEQFF.

The genes are TRBV5-6 and TRBJ2-7; D uncertain. V was trimmed by 2 bases and J by 3 bases, leaving 9 bases between them. This CDR3 comprises 13 residues. Germline CDR1 reads SGHDT; CDR2 reads YYEEEE. CDR3: CASSLLPDYEQYF. CDR3 nucleotides: TGTGCCAGCAGCTTACTACCCGACTACGAGCAGTACTTC.

The CDR3, as DNA: TGTGCCTGGAGTGTACGAGGAGGGGTCGGCACTGAAGCTTTCTTT. Its translation: CAWSVRGGVGTEAFF. J is TRBJ1-1 and V is TRBV30; possible D gene TRBD1, 5 bases. There are 15 residues in the CDR3. Germline loops: CDR1 GTSNPN, CDR2 SVGIG (reference sequence). V was shortened by 0 bases and J by 4 bases, with 15 bases between the two germline ends. The whole variable domain, remainder taken from reference TRBV30 and TRBJ1-1, is SQTIHQWPATLVQPVGSPLSLECTVEGTSNPNLYWYRQAAGRGLQLLFYSVGIGQISSEVPQNLSASRPQDRQFILSSKKLLLSDSGFYLCAWSVRGGVGTEAFFGQGTRLTVV.

This clone was seen once. The genes are TRBV6-5 and TRBJ2-3; TRBD2 aligns across 7 bases. Germline CDR1 and CDR2: MNHEY and SVGAGI. The CDR3 sequence is 14 residues long. The V gene end was trimmed by 9 bases and the J gene end by 1 base; junction bases not matched to a gene: 7. Written as DNA, the CDR3 is TGTGCCAGTCAGGTGGGGAGGGGCACAGATACGCAGTATTTT. This codes for CASQVGRGTDTQYF.